The rows below give T cell receptor beta chains drawn from one sample of a study of PD-L1 blockade in urothelial cancer. Profiling relied on immunoSEQ multiplex PCR, and the TCRdb table lists in-frame clones only, not all of them. In the table there are about 16,000 clones, around nine tenths of which are singletons. The sequencing here drew on PBMCs, taken around atezolizumab (anti-PD-L1) treatment. Receptors were obtained from a man aged 70-80 years with urothelial cancer. CDR3s include the opening cysteine and the closing phenylalanine or tryptophan. A D gene is named only where the DNA matches it firmly. Expanded clones get a size class; other rows say once, few or many, or leave the size out.

abundance: -
v_gene: TRBV9
d_gene: TRBD1
j_gene: TRBJ2-3
CDR3aa: CASSVGTGAITDTQYF
CDR3nt: TGTGCCAGCAGCGTAGGAACAGGGGCTATCACAGATACGCAGTATTTT

abundance: -
v_gene: TRBV7-9
d_gene: -
j_gene: TRBJ1-2
CDR3aa: CASSLATGLGYTF
CDR3nt: TGTGCCAGCAGCTTAGCCACAGGCCTCGGCTACACCTTC

abundance: -
v_gene: TRBV5-1
d_gene: TRBD2
j_gene: TRBJ2-4
CDR3aa: CASSLDSGGAGNIQYF
CDR3nt: TGCGCCAGCAGCTTGGATTCCGGGGGGGCCGGAAACATTCAGTACTTC

abundance: -
v_gene: TRBV15
d_gene: TRBD1
j_gene: TRBJ1-5
CDR3aa: CATSRDRGLRQPQHF
CDR3nt: TGTGCCACCAGCAGAGACAGGGGGCTGAGACAGCCCCAGCATTTT

abundance: -
v_gene: TRBV6-1
d_gene: TRBD2
j_gene: TRBJ2-7
CDR3aa: CASRVSGAIYEQYF
CDR3nt: TGTGCCAGCAGGGTTAGCGGGGCAATCTACGAGCAGTACTTC

abundance: -
v_gene: TRBV2
d_gene: TRBD1
j_gene: TRBJ1-1
CDR3aa: CASYGQGNTEAFF
CDR3nt: TGTGCCAGTTACGGACAGGGGAACACTGAAGCTTTCTTT

abundance: -
v_gene: TRBV7-7
d_gene: -
j_gene: TRBJ2-5
CDR3aa: CASSLGRRVQETQYF
CDR3nt: TGTGCCAGCAGCTTAGGTCGCAGGGTCCAAGAGACCCAGTACTTC

abundance: -
v_gene: TRBV28
d_gene: -
j_gene: TRBJ2-7
CDR3aa: CASNEGVVLNEQYF
CDR3nt: TGTGCCAGCAACGAGGGGGTAGTTCTTAACGAGCAGTACTTC

abundance: -
v_gene: TRBV5-4
d_gene: -
j_gene: TRBJ1-2
CDR3aa: CASSFNRGNYGYTF
CDR3nt: TGTGCCAGCAGCTTTAATCGGGGGAACTATGGCTACACCTTC

abundance: -
v_gene: TRBV5-1
d_gene: -
j_gene: TRBJ2-5
CDR3aa: CASSFNQETQYF
CDR3nt: TGCGCCAGCAGCTTTAACCAAGAGACCCAGTACTTC

abundance: -
v_gene: TRBV2
d_gene: -
j_gene: TRBJ2-5
CDR3aa: CASSENQVAETQYF
CDR3nt: TGTGCCAGCAGTGAAAATCAGGTAGCGGAGACCCAGTACTTC

abundance: -
v_gene: TRBV4-1
d_gene: -
j_gene: TRBJ1-4
CDR3aa: CASSQEGAARLEKLFF
CDR3nt: TGCGCCAGCAGCCAAGAGGGGGCAGCCCGGCTTGAAAAACTGTTTTTT

abundance: -
v_gene: TRBV10-3
d_gene: TRBD1
j_gene: TRBJ1-6
CDR3aa: CAISEGGTSYNSPLHF
CDR3nt: TGTGCCATCAGTGAAGGGGGCACGTCCTATAATTCACCCCTCCACTTT

abundance: -
v_gene: TRBV4-2
d_gene: -
j_gene: TRBJ1-5
CDR3aa: CASSQDRNQPQHF
CDR3nt: TGTGCCAGCAGCCAGGACAGAAATCAGCCCCAGCATTTT

abundance: -
v_gene: TRBV12-5
d_gene: -
j_gene: TRBJ1-2
CDR3aa: CASGPGVLYGYTF
CDR3nt: TGTGCTAGTGGCCCCGGGGTTCTGTATGGCTACACCTTC

abundance: -
v_gene: TRBV11-2
d_gene: TRBD1
j_gene: TRBJ2-1
CDR3aa: CASSLDLTGKWENEQFF
CDR3nt: TGTGCCAGCAGCTTAGACCTGACAGGGAAGTGGGAGAATGAGCAGTTCTTC

abundance: once
v_gene: TRBV28
d_gene: -
j_gene: TRBJ2-5
CDR3aa: CASNMGGHEETQYF
CDR3nt: TGTGCCAGCAATATGGGGGGGCACGAAGAGACCCAGTACTTC

abundance: -
v_gene: TRBV5-1
d_gene: TRBD1
j_gene: TRBJ1-1
CDR3aa: CASSFQGTGRTEAFF
CDR3nt: TGCGCCAGCAGCTTCCAAGGGACAGGGCGGACTGAAGCTTTCTTT

abundance: -
v_gene: TRBV4-1
d_gene: -
j_gene: TRBJ1-1
CDR3aa: CASSQDSGLAFF
CDR3nt: TGCGCCAGCAGCCAAGATTCAGGGTTGGCTTTCTTT

abundance: few
v_gene: TRBV4-2
d_gene: TRBD2
j_gene: TRBJ2-5
CDR3aa: CASSQPPGGIQETQYF
CDR3nt: TGTGCCAGCAGCCAACCTCCGGGGGGGATACAAGAGACCCAGTACTTC

abundance: -
v_gene: TRBV28
d_gene: -
j_gene: TRBJ2-7
CDR3aa: CASSFPGQPYEQYF
CDR3nt: TGTGCCAGCAGTTTTCCGGGACAACCCTACGAGCAGTACTTC

abundance: -
v_gene: TRBV6-4
d_gene: TRBD2
j_gene: TRBJ2-7
CDR3aa: CASSDGAGVPYEQYF
CDR3nt: TGTGCCAGCAGTGACGGGGCGGGGGTACCGTACGAGCAGTACTTC

abundance: -
v_gene: TRBV10-1
d_gene: -
j_gene: TRBJ2-7
CDR3aa: CASSGPRDYEQYF
CDR3nt: TGCGCCAGCAGTGGTCCCAGGGACTACGAGCAGTACTTC

abundance: -
v_gene: TRBV27
d_gene: TRBD1
j_gene: TRBJ2-7
CDR3aa: CASSLWDRGRWKQYF
CDR3nt: TGTGCCAGCAGTTTATGGGACAGGGGGCGTTGGAAGCAGTACTTC

abundance: -
v_gene: TRBV7-2
d_gene: TRBD2
j_gene: TRBJ2-1
CDR3aa: CASSFSGAHNEQFF
CDR3nt: TGTGCCAGCAGCTTTAGCGGGGCCCACAATGAGCAGTTCTTC

abundance: -
v_gene: TRBV28
d_gene: -
j_gene: TRBJ2-7
CDR3aa: CASSPGLNSYEQYF
CDR3nt: TGTGCCAGCAGCCCCGGACTAAACTCCTACGAGCAGTACTTC

abundance: -
v_gene: TRBV5-1
d_gene: TRBD1
j_gene: TRBJ1-4
CDR3aa: CASSSGQGEQKLFF
CDR3nt: TGCGCCAGCAGCTCAGGACAGGGCGAGCAAAAACTGTTTTTT

abundance: -
v_gene: TRBV6-5
d_gene: -
j_gene: TRBJ1-1
CDR3aa: CASRSTTGILIF
CDR3nt: TGTGCCAGCAGATCCACGACCGGGATTTTGATCTTT